These 3 T cell receptor beta chains came from one sample sequenced in a study of human T cells and chemical hapten exposure. Time point here: pre-sensitization, week 0. As to treatment: therapeutic diphenylcyclopropenone sensitization with weekly scalp DPC. TCRdb re-called the RACE reads through MiXCR, storing one row per CDR3 protein. The sample has under 300,000 distinct CDR3 sequences, 7.5% to 10% seen once. Sequenced material: whole blood, taken in connection with sensitization to the hapten diphenylcyclopropenone (DPC). The receptors come from a woman in her thirties or forties with alopecia areata. Some clones in this sample may be carry-over from other donors' samples.

V and J are TRBV12-3 or TRBV12-4 and TRBJ1-1; D not certain. This CDR3 is 12 amino acids long. V was clipped by 10 bases and J by 0 bases, with 9 bases between them. CDR3 DNA: TGTGCCATCAATAAGGTGAACACTGAAGCTTTCTTT. This codes for CAINKVNTEAFF.

This clonotype was observed a handful of times. The gene calls are TRBV10-3 and TRBJ2-7; 8 positions agree with TRBD1. CDR1 and CDR2 (germline): ENHRY, SYGVKD. The length of the CDR3 is 15 residues. V shed 2 bases, J shed 3 bases, and the junction held 6 bases outside the gene matches. Here the CDR3 DNA reads TGTGCCATCAGTGAGGGGTTCGGGACAGGCTACGAGCAGTACTTC. Translation: CAISEGFGTGYEQYF.

This clonotype showed up many times. The chain carries TRBV9 and TRBJ2-7, with a weak D call TRBD1 (5 bases). The CDR3 has 13 residues. The V end was cut by 1 base, the J end by 6 bases, with 11 bases between. In germline, CDR1 is SGDLS, CDR2 YYNGEE. The CDR3 is CASSVTRDGEQYF. CDR3 DNA: TGTGCCAGCAGCGTAACCAGGGATGGCGAGCAGTACTTC.